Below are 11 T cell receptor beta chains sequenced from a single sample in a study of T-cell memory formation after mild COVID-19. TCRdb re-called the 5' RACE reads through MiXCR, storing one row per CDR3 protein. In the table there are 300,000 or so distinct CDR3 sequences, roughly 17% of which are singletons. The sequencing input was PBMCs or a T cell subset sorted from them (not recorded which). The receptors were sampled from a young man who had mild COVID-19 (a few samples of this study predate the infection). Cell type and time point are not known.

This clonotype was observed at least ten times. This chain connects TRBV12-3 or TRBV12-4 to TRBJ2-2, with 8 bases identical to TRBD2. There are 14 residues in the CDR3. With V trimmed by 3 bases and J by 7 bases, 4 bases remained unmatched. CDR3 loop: CASSFGLAIGELFF. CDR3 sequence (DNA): TGTGCCAGCAGTTTCGGACTAGCAATCGGGGAGCTGTTTTTT.

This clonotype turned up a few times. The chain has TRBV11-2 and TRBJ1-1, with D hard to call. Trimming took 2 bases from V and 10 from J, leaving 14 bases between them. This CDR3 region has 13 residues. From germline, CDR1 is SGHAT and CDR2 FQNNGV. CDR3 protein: CASSLIAGWGAFF. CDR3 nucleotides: TGTGCCAGCAGCTTAATCGCGGGGTGGGGAGCTTTCTTT.

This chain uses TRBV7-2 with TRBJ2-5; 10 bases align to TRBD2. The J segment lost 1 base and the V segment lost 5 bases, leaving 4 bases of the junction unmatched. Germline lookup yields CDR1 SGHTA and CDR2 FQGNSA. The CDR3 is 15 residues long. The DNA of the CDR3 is TGTGCCAGCAGCGTCCAGCGGGGGGGCCAAGAGACCCAGTACTTC. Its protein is CASSVQRGGQETQYF.

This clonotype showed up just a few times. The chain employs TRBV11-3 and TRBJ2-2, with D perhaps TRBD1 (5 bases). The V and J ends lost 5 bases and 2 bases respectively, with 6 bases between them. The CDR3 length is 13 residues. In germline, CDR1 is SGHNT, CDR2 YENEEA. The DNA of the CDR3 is TGTGCCAGCAGCGGACACAACACCGGGGAGCTGTTTTTT. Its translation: CASSGHNTGELFF.

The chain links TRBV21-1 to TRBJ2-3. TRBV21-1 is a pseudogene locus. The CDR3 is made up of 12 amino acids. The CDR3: CASSKARNTQYF. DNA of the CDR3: TGTGCCAGCAGCAAAGCTCGGAATACGCAGTATTTT.

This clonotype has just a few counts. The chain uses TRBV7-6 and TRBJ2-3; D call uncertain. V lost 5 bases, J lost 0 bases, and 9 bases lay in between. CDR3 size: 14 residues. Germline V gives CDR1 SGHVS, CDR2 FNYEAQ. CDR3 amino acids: CASSAHGSTDTQYF. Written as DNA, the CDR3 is TGTGCCAGCAGCGCCCATGGAAGCACAGATACGCAGTATTTT.

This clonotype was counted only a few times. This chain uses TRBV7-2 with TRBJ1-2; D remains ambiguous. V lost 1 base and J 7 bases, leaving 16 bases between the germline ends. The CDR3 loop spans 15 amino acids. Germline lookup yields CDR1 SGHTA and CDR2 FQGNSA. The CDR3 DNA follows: TGTGCCAGCAGCTTAGAAGGCCCGTGGGAGGCTGGCTACACCTTC. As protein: CASSLEGPWEAGYTF.

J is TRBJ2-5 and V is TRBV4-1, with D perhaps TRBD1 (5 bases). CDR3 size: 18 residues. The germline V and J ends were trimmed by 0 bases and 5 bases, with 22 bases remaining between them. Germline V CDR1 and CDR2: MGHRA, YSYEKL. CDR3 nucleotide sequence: TGCGCCAGCAGCCAAGATGGGGCTAGGGGTCATGAAATGGAGACCCAGTACTTC. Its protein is CASSQDGARGHEMETQYF.

The CDR3 DNA reads TGTGCCAGCTTTGGCGTCGGACTAGCGGCGACTATAGAGCAGTACGTC. Its protein is CASFGVGLAATIEQYV. This chain connects TRBV2 to TRBJ2-7; the match to TRBD2 covers 10 bases. With 8 bases clipped from V and 7 bases from J, the junction kept 17 bases outside the gene matches. The CDR3 runs 16 residues. Germline V gives CDR1 SNHLY, CDR2 FYNNEI.

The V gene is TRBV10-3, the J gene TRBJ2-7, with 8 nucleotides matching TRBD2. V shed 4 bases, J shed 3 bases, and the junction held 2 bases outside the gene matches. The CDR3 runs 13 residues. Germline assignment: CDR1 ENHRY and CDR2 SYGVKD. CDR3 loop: CAISGGRIYEQYF. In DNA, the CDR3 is TGTGCCATCAGTGGCGGGAGGATCTACGAGCAGTACTTC.

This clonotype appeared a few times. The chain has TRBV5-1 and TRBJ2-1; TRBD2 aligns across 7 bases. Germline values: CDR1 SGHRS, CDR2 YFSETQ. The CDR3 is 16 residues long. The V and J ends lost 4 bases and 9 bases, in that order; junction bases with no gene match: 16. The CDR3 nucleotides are TGCGCCAGCAGCAAAGCGGGGCACGAAGTTTCGAGTGAGCAGTTCTTC. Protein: CASSKAGHEVSSEQFF. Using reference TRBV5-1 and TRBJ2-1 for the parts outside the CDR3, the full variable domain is KAGVTQTPRYLIKTRGQQVTLSCSPISGHRSVSWYQQTPGQGLQFLFEYFSETQRNKGNFPGRFSGRQFSNSRSEMNVSTLELGDSALYLCASSKAGHEVSSEQFFGPGTRLTVL.